This T cell receptor (beta chain) originates from a study of human T cells and chemical hapten exposure. Sample time point: patch test 2, 6 weeks after DPC sensitization. Sample treatment: therapeutic diphenylcyclopropenone sensitization with weekly scalp DPC. During construction of the library, unique molecular identifiers were attached to individual cDNA molecules for quantitative, reproducible TCR counting. TCRdb called the RACE reads again in MiXCR, with one record for every CDR3 protein. The sample consists of roughly 40,000 distinct CDR3 sequences, around 10% of them appearing once. The CDR3 is made up of 13 amino acids. V shed 3 bases and J 3 bases; nucleotides not matched to a gene: 0.

The V and J genes are TRBV12-3 or TRBV12-4 and TRBJ2-3; 7 nucleotides agree with TRBD1. The source of this sequence is a woman aged 40 to 55 with alopecia areata. Some clones in this sample may be carry-over from other donors' samples. This material consisted of whole blood, taken in connection with sensitization to the hapten diphenylcyclopropenone (DPC). The CDR3 here is CASSFRGTDTQYF. DNA of the CDR3: TGTGCCAGCAGTTTCAGGGGGACAGATACGCAGTATTTT.